This T cell receptor (beta chain) was found in a study of control samples from healthy donors and cancer patients. V lost 5 bases, J lost 1 base, and 19 bases lay in between. From germline, CDR1 is SNHLY and CDR2 FYNNEI. The length of the CDR3 is 17 residues. The data were produced by immunoSEQ multiplex PCR, yet TCRdb's version contains in-frame clones alone and is incomplete. The sample carries about 120,000 clones, roughly 91% recorded once. Material for sequencing was blood. The receptor comes from a woman in her 70s in good health. The chain employs TRBV2 and TRBJ2-3, with D possibly TRBD1 on 5 matching bases. The CDR3 here is CASSRPQDNPGTDTQYF. DNA for the CDR3: TGTGCCAGCAGTCGACCCCAGGACAACCCCGGCACAGATACGCAGTATTTT.